Below, 21 T cell receptor beta chains from the same sample are listed, as sequenced in a study of blood T cell repertoires in COVID-19. The table came from immunoSEQ multiplex PCR; TCRdb's copy has only in-frame clones and leaves some out. The data show 160,000 or so clones, with 85% to 95% seen just once and approximately 2% held by the top ten. Sequenced: peripheral blood. Every receptor here comes from a woman in her sixties or seventies with COVID-19, enrolled during active disease.

This rearrangement joins TRBV3-1 (or the pseudogene TRBV3-2) to TRBJ2-5; 10 bases fit TRBD2. J gave up 5 bases and V 4 bases, and 7 bases lay outside the gene matches. In germline, CDR1 is LGHDT, CDR2 YNNKEL (reference sequence). The CDR3 length is 15 residues. The CDR3 nucleotides read TGTGCCAGCAGCCTTGGTCTAGCGGGGGTGGAGACCCAGTACTTC. Translated: CASSLGLAGVETQYF.

The chain carries TRBV30 and TRBJ1-1; perhaps TRBD1 as D (6 bases). Germline lookup yields CDR1 GTSNPN and CDR2 SVGIG (reference sequence). This CDR3 contains 13 residues. Trimming took 4 bases from V and 3 from J, leaving 12 bases between them. The CDR3 is CAWTHRADTEAFF. In DNA, the CDR3 is TGTGCCTGGACCCACAGGGCGGACACTGAAGCTTTCTTT.

The chain carries TRBV6-6 and TRBJ1-6; perhaps TRBD1 as D (6 bases). The ends were cut back, 2 bases at V and 9 bases at J, with 11 bases in the middle. The CDR3 is 14 residues long. CDR1 is MNHNY and CDR2 is SVGAGI in the germline V gene (reference sequence). DNA of the CDR3: TGTGCCAGCAGTTACGGTGAAGGGGGTTCACCCCTCCACTTT. This encodes CASSYGEGGSPLHF.

The genes are TRBV9 and TRBJ1-1; 8 bases fit TRBD1. Germline trimming cut 4 bases from V and 3 bases from J; bases unmatched to any gene: 5. The CDR3 totals 14 residues. Germline lookup yields CDR1 SGDLS and CDR2 YYNGEE. CDR3 coding DNA: TGTGCCAGCAGCCTCCAGGGGGCAGACACTGAAGCTTTCTTT. Amino acid sequence: CASSLQGADTEAFF.

This clone occurred once. The chain combines TRBV6-5 with TRBJ1-2; 9 nucleotides agree with TRBD1. After removal of 7 bases from V and 4 bases from J, the junction contained 7 bases not matched to a gene. Germline V gene data show CDR1 as MNHEY and CDR2 as SVGAGI. This CDR3 is 14 amino acids long. In nucleotides, the CDR3 is TGTGCCAGCAAGATGACAGGGGGAGGCTATGGCTACACCTTC. It specifies CASKMTGGGYGYTF.

The J gene is TRBJ2-5, the V gene TRBV14; D not resolved. The V end lost 4 bases, the J end lost 0 bases, and 15 bases lay between the germline ends. The germline V gene encodes CDR1 SGHDN and CDR2 FVKESK. The CDR3 is 16 residues long. CDR3 bases: TGTGCCAGCAGCCCCTCGCCCTCTAGGTACCAAGAGACCCAGTACTTC. It encodes CASSPSPSRYQETQYF.

This chain joins TRBV6-4 and TRBJ2-3, with 10 bases matching TRBD2. CDR1 and CDR2 from the germline V gene are MRHNA and SNTAGT. V lost 4 bases to trimming and J lost 6 bases; unmatched junction nucleotides: 7. The CDR3 contains 15 residues. In DNA form, the CDR3 reads TGTGCCAGCAGTGTTGAGCGGGGGGGAGCGGATACGCAGTATTTT. Its translation: CASSVERGGADTQYF.

The chain couples TRBV15 to TRBJ1-6; 7 nucleotides agree with TRBD1. This CDR3 is 17 amino acids long. CDR1 is LNHNV, CDR2 YYDKDF, per germline (reference sequence). The V gene end was trimmed by 1 base and the J gene end by 4 bases; junction bases not matched to a gene: 7. In DNA, the CDR3 is TGTGCCACCAGCAGAGTGCCCGGGACAGTTTATAATTCACCCCTCCACTTT. It yields the protein CATSRVPGTVYNSPLHF.

V is TRBV20-1 and J is TRBJ1-1; D gene unclear. The germline V and J ends were trimmed by 7 bases and 4 bases, with 10 bases remaining between them. Germline V gene sequence: CDR1 DFQATT, CDR2 SNEGSKA (reference sequence). The CDR3 extends over 11 amino acids. CDR3 sequence reads: CSVSRVTEAFF. DNA of the CDR3: TGCAGTGTCTCCCGGGTCACTGAAGCTTTCTTT.

The genes are TRBV5-5 and TRBJ2-1; D might be TRBD1 (5 bases). CDR3 length: 15 amino acids. The germline V gene has CDR1 SGHKS and CDR2 YYEKEE (reference sequence). Between the trimmed V and J ends, which lost 1 base and 4 bases, there was a span of 12 bases. The chain's CDR3 is CASSLTRDQYNEQFF. In DNA form, the CDR3 reads TGTGCCAGCAGCTTGACCAGGGATCAATACAATGAGCAGTTCTTC.

The V and J genes are TRBV4-2 and TRBJ2-1; 9 bases are a match to TRBD2. Germline CDR1 is LGHNA and CDR2 is YNFKEQ. CDR3 length: 18 amino acids. The trim removed 0 bases at V and 0 bases at J, leaving 6 bases unmatched. The CDR3 sequence is CASSQDYSGGFSYNEQFF. CDR3 DNA sequence: TGTGCCAGCAGCCAAGACTACAGCGGGGGGTTCTCCTACAATGAGCAGTTCTTC.

V gene TRBV10-3 combines with J gene TRBJ1-6, with no clear D. The CDR3 contains 14 residues. Germline V lookup: CDR1 ENHRY, CDR2 SYGVKD. Trimming removed 9 bases from V and 5 bases from J, with 14 bases in between. As DNA, the CDR3 is TGTGCCATTAGAGGCGACGCCGATAATTCACCCCTCCACTTT. It encodes CAIRGDADNSPLHF.

V usage is TRBV29-1 and J usage is TRBJ1-6; 11 bases line up with TRBD1. This CDR3 comprises 13 residues. Per the germline V gene, CDR1 is SQVTM and CDR2 is ANQGSEA. The junction had 5 bases not matched to a gene; V was cut back by 6 bases and J by 10 bases. The CDR3 nucleotides read TGCAGCGTGGGGACAGGGGGTAACTCACCCCTCCACTTT. It codes for CSVGTGGNSPLHF. The entire variable domain, with the rest obtained from reference TRBV29-1 and TRBJ1-6, is as follows: SAVISQKPSRDICQRGTSLTIQCQVDSQVTMMFWYRQQPGQSLTLIATANQGSEATYESGFVIDKFPISRPNLTFSTLTVSNMSPEDSSIYLCSVGTGGNSPLHFGNGTRLTVT.

This chain's CDR3 is CASSLGTAGYTF. DNA of the CDR3: TGTGCCAGCAGCCTTGGGACAGCTGGCTACACCTTC. The V and J genes are TRBV3-1 (or the pseudogene TRBV3-2) and TRBJ1-2, with 7 bases lining up with TRBD1. Looked up from germline, CDR1 is LGHDT and CDR2 is YNNKEL (reference sequence). CDR3 length: 12 amino acids. The trim removed 4 bases at V and 7 bases at J, leaving 3 bases unmatched.

V is TRBV10-3 and J is TRBJ1-2; TRBD1 is a possible D gene (5 bases). Germline V gene sequence: CDR1 ENHRY, CDR2 SYGVKD. V dropped 3 bases and J dropped 2 bases, with 7 bases sitting between them. The CDR3 runs 13 residues. DNA of the CDR3: TGTGCCATCAGTGACGACAGAAACTATGGCTACACCTTC. It specifies CAISDDRNYGYTF.

The chain recombines TRBV2 with TRBJ2-3; the D gene is possibly TRBD2 (5 bases). Looked up from germline, CDR1 is SNHLY and CDR2 is FYNNEI. Trimming took 0 bases from V and 5 from J, leaving 12 bases between them. CDR3 length: 15 residues. The CDR3 spells CASSEATGNRDTQYF. The DNA of the CDR3 is TGTGCCAGCAGTGAAGCGACGGGAAACAGAGATACGCAGTATTTT.

This chain joins TRBV6-5 and TRBJ1-1; 7 bases are a match to TRBD1. J was trimmed by 8 bases and V by 6 bases; bases with no gene match: 6. The germline CDR1 and CDR2 sequences are MNHEY and SVGAGI. There are 12 residues in the CDR3. The CDR3: CASSNRDREAFF. The CDR3 DNA reads as TGTGCCAGCAGCAACCGGGACAGAGAAGCTTTCTTT.

The rearrangement links TRBV5-1 to TRBJ1-2; unclear D gene. V dropped 0 bases and J dropped 5 bases, with 5 bases sitting between them. Germline CDR1 and CDR2: SGHRS and YFSETQ. The CDR3 is made up of 12 amino acids. The DNA for the CDR3 is TGCGCCAGCAGCTTGGATCCGTATGGCTACACCTTC. It specifies CASSLDPYGYTF.

The chain is built from TRBV20-1 and TRBJ1-1; D may be TRBD1 (5 bases). This CDR3 spans 11 amino acids. V shed 5 bases and J shed 10 bases, with 14 bases lying between them. Germline values: CDR1 DFQATT, CDR2 SNEGSKA (reference sequence). The CDR3 protein is CSAAGVGGAFF. Here the CDR3 DNA reads TGCAGTGCTGCGGGGGTTGGAGGAGCTTTCTTT.

This chain connects TRBV29-1 to TRBJ1-4; TRBD1 matches 9 bases. The CDR3 is 15 amino acids. With 4 bases clipped from V and 10 bases from J, the junction kept 13 bases outside the gene matches. Germline V lookup: CDR1 SQVTM, CDR2 ANQGSEA. The CDR3 protein is CSVGESGTGRPKLFF. In DNA form, the CDR3 reads TGCAGCGTTGGAGAAAGCGGGACAGGGAGACCAAAACTGTTTTTT.

The rearrangement joins TRBV15 to TRBJ1-3, with TRBD1 as a possible D gene (5 bases). The V gene lost 5 bases and the J gene lost 2 bases, with 7 bases spanning the gap. CDR1 and CDR2 from the germline V gene are LNHNV and YYDKDF (reference sequence). CDR3 length equals 13 residues. The CDR3 coding sequence is TGTGCCACCAGCCGGGGGGCTGGAAACACCATATATTTT. Protein: CATSRGAGNTIYF.